Listed here are 16 T cell receptor beta chains from one sample, sequenced in a study of shared clonotypes between healthy human individuals. Profiling relied on immunoSEQ multiplex PCR, and the TCRdb table lists in-frame clones only, not all of them. The sample holds about 1.5 million clones; 95% to 99% are singletons and the top ten take roughly 0.45%. The specimen was naive CD4+ T cells sorted from blood. The subset is: CD45RA+ positively selected. The receptor set was obtained from a man aged 25 to 45 in good health.

The gene calls are TRBV7-2 and TRBJ1-1; D is uncertain. The CDR3 is made up of 13 amino acids. Trimming took off 5 bases at V and 0 bases at J, with 7 bases between the two ends. Germline V gene lookup returns CDR1 SGHTA and CDR2 FQGNSA. The CDR3, as DNA: TGTGCCAGCAGCCCGAAGATGAACACTGAAGCTTTCTTT. Translating it yields CASSPKMNTEAFF.

Written as DNA, the CDR3 is TGTGCCAGCAGCTTAACACACTGGGGGACAGGCAATAGCAATCAGCCCCAGCATTTT. Residues: CASSLTHWGTGNSNQPQHF. The V and J genes are TRBV7-2 and TRBJ1-5; TRBD1 matches at 8 bases. Germline V gene lookup returns CDR1 SGHTA and CDR2 FQGNSA. The CDR3 totals 19 residues. V lost 2 bases and J lost 0; bases outside the gene matches: 12.

With regard to this clone: This specimen includes other DNA sequences encoding the same CDR3. V usage is TRBV10-3 and J usage is TRBJ1-2; no clear D. Germline CDR1 ENHRY, CDR2 SYGVKD. The length of the CDR3 is 13 residues. V lost 3 bases and J 2 bases, leaving 7 bases between the germline ends. The CDR3, as DNA: TGTGCCATCAGTGAATCACAGAACTATGGCTACACCTTC. Translated, it gives CAISESQNYGYTF.

For the CDR3, the DNA is TGCAGCGTCCGAGGAGCCCTGCACGAGCAGTACTTC. Its protein product is CSVRGALHEQYF. J is TRBJ2-7 and V is TRBV29-1; no clear D. Germline CDR1 and CDR2: SQVTM and ANQGSEA. V was trimmed by 6 bases and J by 5 bases, leaving 14 bases between them. The CDR3 has 12 amino acids.

CDR3 amino acids: CASSTRQGVPYEQYF. The CDR3 DNA reads TGTGCCAGCTCCACCCGTCAGGGGGTTCCCTACGAGCAGTACTTC. The chain has TRBV18 and TRBJ2-7; 7 bases are shared with TRBD1. Germline CDR1 KGHSH, CDR2 LQKENI. V lost 6 bases to trimming and J lost 2 bases; unmatched junction nucleotides: 10. CDR3 length equals 15 residues.

The V gene is TRBV5-8, the J gene TRBJ1-2, with a weak D call TRBD1 (6 bases). The CDR3 has 14 residues. CDR1 is SGHTS, CDR2 YDEGEE, per germline. The V and J ends lost 1 base and 8 bases respectively, with 15 bases between them. The CDR3 protein is CASSLFAAGEGYTF. CDR3 coding DNA: TGTGCCAGCAGCTTGTTCGCGGCAGGGGAGGGCTACACCTTC.

This chain joins TRBV19 and TRBJ1-1; 9 bases agree with TRBD1. The germline V gene has CDR1 LNHDA and CDR2 SQIVND (reference sequence). The CDR3 is 13 amino acids. The V and J ends lost 7 bases and 3 bases, in that order; junction bases with no gene match: 3. CDR3 loop: CASIGQGHTEAFF. The CDR3 bases are TGTGCCAGTATTGGACAGGGGCACACTGAAGCTTTCTTT.

The chain uses TRBV28 and TRBJ1-1; possibly TRBD1 for D (5 bases). This CDR3 is built from 15 residues. V was cut by 6 bases and J by 1 base, with 15 bases left in between. Germline CDR1 and CDR2: MDHEN and SYDVKM. The CDR3: CASRPGGPSNTEAFF. CDR3 bases: TGTGCCAGCAGGCCCGGGGGACCCTCGAACACTGAAGCTTTCTTT.

This clone was seen a single time. The chain employs TRBV11-2 and TRBJ2-3; D is ambiguous. This CDR3 is built from 15 residues. V gave up 5 bases and J gave up 6 bases, with 18 bases separating them. Germline V gene data show CDR1 as SGHAT and CDR2 as FQNNGV. The CDR3 protein is CASSTAPRGSDTQYF. CDR3 nucleotides: TGTGCCAGCAGCACGGCGCCACGTGGGTCGGATACGCAGTATTTT.

This chain connects TRBV27 to TRBJ2-2, with unresolved D. CDR1 and CDR2 (germline): MNHEY, SMNVEV (reference sequence). This CDR3 region has 16 residues. V was cut by 3 bases and J by 3 bases, with 14 bases left in between. The CDR3 region has the DNA TGTGCCAGCAGTTTTGTCCCCGCCGCGTACACCGGGGAGCTGTTTTTT. This sequence encodes CASSFVPAAYTGELFF.

As DNA, the CDR3 is TGTGCCAGCTCACCTAAGGGACAGGGGTCGTACGAGCAGTACTTC. Its protein is CASSPKGQGSYEQYF. V is TRBV18 and J is TRBJ2-7; 10 bases are shared with TRBD1. Trimming cost V 3 bases and J 4 bases; bases outside gene matches: 6. Looked up from germline, CDR1 is KGHSH and CDR2 is LQKENI. The CDR3 runs to 15 residues. The full variable domain, in which reference TRBV18 and TRBJ2-7 provide the parts outside the CDR3, is NAGVMQNPRHLVRRRGQEARLRCSPMKGHSHVYWYRQLPEEGLKFMVYLQKENIIDESGMPKERFSAEFPKEGPSILRIQQVVRGDSAAYFCASSPKGQGSYEQYFGPGTRLTVT.

The gene calls are TRBV18 and TRBJ2-3; a possible D gene is TRBD2 (6 bases). This CDR3 is built from 13 residues. Germline CDR1 is KGHSH and CDR2 is LQKENI. V shed 6 bases and J shed 5 bases, with 12 bases lying between them. CDR3 nucleotides: TGTGCCAGCTCCCCTAGCGAAGAAGATACGCAGTATTTT. Translating it yields CASSPSEEDTQYF.

CDR3 bases: TGCAGTGCTAGCACTACCGGGGAGCTGTTTTTT. Its translation: CSASTTGELFF. The chain is built from TRBV20-1 and TRBJ2-2; D is uncertain. Germline V gene sequence: CDR1 DFQATT, CDR2 SNEGSKA (reference sequence). V lost 3 bases to trimming and J lost 5 bases, with 4 bases between them. The CDR3 spans 11 residues.

This chain connects TRBV19 to TRBJ2-5; 10 bases map to TRBD1. The V and J ends lost 0 bases and 2 bases, in that order; junction bases with no gene match: 3. This CDR3 has 16 amino acids. Germline CDR1 reads LNHDA; CDR2 reads SQIVND (reference sequence). This chain's CDR3 is CASSIDRTGGQETQYF. The CDR3 region has the DNA TGTGCCAGTAGTATAGATAGGACAGGGGGGCAAGAGACCCAGTACTTC.

CDR3 coding DNA: TGTGCCAGCAGCCAAGAGTTCGGGGAGCCCGGCTCCTACGAGCAGTACTTC. Translated, it gives CASSQEFGEPGSYEQYF. V is TRBV14 and J is TRBJ2-7, with D possibly being TRBD2 (5 bases). With 0 bases removed from V and 0 bases from J, the gap between germline ends came to 15 bases. This CDR3 spans 17 amino acids. CDR1 and CDR2 from the germline V gene are SGHDN and FVKESK.

J is TRBJ2-5 and V is TRBV29-1; D unclear. Looked up from germline, CDR1 is SQVTM and CDR2 is ANQGSEA. Trimming shortened V by 1 base and J by 2 bases, and 5 bases separated the two germline ends. CDR3 length: 12 amino acids. The chain's CDR3 is CSVEGSQETQYF. Here the CDR3 DNA reads TGCAGCGTTGAAGGAAGTCAAGAGACCCAGTACTTC.